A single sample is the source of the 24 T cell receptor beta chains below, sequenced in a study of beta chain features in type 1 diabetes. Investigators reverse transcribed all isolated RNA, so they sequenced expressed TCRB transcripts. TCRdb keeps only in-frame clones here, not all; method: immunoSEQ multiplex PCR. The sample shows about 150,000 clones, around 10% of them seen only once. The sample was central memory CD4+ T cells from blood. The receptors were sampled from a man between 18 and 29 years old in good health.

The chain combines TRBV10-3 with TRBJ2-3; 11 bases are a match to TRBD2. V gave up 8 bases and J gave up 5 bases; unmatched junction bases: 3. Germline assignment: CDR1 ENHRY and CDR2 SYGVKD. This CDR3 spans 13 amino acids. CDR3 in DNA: TGTGCCATCCTCGGACTAGCGGGAGATACGCAGTATTTT. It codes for CAILGLAGDTQYF.

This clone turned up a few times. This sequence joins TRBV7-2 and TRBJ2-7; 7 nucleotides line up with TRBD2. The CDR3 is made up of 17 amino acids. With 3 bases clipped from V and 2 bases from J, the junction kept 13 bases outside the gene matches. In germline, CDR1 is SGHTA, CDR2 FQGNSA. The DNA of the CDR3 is TGTGCCAGCAGCTTGGTCCACAATAGCGGGTCTCCCTACGAGCAGTACTTC. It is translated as CASSLVHNSGSPYEQYF.

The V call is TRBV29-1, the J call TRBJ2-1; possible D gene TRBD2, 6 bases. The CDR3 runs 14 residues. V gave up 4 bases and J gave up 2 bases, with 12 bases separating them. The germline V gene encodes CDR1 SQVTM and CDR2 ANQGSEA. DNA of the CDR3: TGCAGCGTTGTGATAGCGGTCACCTACAATGAGCAGTTCTTC. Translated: CSVVIAVTYNEQFF.

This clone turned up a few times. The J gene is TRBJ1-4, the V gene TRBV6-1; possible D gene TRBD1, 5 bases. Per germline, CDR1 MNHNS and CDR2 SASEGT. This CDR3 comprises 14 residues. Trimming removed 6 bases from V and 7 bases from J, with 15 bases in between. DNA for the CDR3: TGTGCCAGCAGCGGGGCAGGACTGGGTGAAAAACTGTTTTTT. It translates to CASSGAGLGEKLFF.

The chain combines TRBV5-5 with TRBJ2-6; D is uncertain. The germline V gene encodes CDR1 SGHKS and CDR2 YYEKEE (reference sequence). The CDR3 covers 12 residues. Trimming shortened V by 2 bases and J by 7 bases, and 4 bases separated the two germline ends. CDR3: CASSFAANVLTF. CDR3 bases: TGTGCCAGCAGCTTCGCAGCCAACGTCCTGACTTTC. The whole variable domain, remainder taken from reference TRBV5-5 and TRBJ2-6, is DAGVTQSPTHLIKTRGQQVTLRCSPISGHKSVSWYQQVLGQGPQFIFQYYEKEERGRGNFPDRFSARQFPNYSSELNVNALLLGDSALYLCASSFAANVLTFGAGSRLTVL.

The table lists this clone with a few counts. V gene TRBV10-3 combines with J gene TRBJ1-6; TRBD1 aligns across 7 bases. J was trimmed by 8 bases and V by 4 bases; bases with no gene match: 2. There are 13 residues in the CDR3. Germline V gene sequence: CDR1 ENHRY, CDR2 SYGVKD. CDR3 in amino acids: CAISVDRDSPLHF. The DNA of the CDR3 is TGTGCCATCAGTGTAGACAGGGATTCACCCCTCCACTTT.

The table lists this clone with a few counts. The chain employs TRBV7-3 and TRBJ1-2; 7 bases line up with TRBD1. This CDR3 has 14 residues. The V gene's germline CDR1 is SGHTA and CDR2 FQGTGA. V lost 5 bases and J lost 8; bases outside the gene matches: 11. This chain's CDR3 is CASSPGDRSMGYTF. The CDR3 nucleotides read TGTGCCAGCAGCCCAGGGGACAGATCTATGGGCTACACCTTC.

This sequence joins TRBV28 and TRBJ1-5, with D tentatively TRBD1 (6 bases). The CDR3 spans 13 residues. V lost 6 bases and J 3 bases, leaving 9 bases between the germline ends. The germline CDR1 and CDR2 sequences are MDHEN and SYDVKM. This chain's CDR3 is CASSGQFNQPQHF. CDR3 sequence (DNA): TGTGCCAGCAGCGGACAGTTCAATCAGCCCCAGCATTTT.

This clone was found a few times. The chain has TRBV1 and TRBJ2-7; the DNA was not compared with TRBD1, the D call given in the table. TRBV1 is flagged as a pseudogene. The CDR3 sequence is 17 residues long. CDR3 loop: CTSSSVHRTEFSYEQYF. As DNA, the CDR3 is TGCACCAGCAGCTCTGTACATCGGACAGAGTTTTCCTACGAGCAGTACTTC.

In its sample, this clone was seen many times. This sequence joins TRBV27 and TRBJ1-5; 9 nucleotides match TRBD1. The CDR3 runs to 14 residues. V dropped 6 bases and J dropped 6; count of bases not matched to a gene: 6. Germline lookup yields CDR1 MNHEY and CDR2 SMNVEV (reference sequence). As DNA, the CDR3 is TGTGCCAGCAGCCCTGGACAGGGGAGTCAGCCCCAGCATTTT. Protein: CASSPGQGSQPQHF.

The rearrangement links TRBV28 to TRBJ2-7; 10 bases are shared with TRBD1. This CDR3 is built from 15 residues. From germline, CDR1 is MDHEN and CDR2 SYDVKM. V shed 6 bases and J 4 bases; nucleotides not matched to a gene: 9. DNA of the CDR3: TGTGCCAGCAGCCAACCGGGACAGGGGAGGTACGAGCAGTACTTC. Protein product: CASSQPGQGRYEQYF.

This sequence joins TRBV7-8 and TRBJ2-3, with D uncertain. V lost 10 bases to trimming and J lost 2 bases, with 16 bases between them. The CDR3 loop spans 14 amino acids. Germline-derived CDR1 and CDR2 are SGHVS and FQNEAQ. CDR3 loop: CATKMGSYTDTQYF. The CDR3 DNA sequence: TGTGCCACTAAAATGGGATCTTACACAGATACGCAGTATTTT.

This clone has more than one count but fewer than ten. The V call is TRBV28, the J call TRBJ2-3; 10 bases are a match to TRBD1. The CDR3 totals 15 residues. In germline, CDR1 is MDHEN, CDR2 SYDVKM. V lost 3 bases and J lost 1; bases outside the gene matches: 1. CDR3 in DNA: TGTGCCAGCAGTTTGGGGACAGGGGGCACAGATACGCAGTATTTT. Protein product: CASSLGTGGTDTQYF.

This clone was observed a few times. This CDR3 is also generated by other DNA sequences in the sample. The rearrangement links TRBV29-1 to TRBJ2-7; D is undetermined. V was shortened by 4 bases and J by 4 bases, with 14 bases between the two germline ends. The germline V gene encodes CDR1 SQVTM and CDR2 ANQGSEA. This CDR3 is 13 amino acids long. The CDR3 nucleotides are TGCAGCGTTGGGCAAGGGAAAGTTTACGAGCAGTACTTC. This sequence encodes CSVGQGKVYEQYF.

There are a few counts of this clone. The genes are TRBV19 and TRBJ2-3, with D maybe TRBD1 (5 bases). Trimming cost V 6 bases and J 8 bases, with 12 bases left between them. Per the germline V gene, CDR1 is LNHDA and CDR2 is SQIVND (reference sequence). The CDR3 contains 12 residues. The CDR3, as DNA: TGTGCCAGTAGGGCCCAGGGCGGTACGCAGTATTTT. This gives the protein CASRAQGGTQYF.

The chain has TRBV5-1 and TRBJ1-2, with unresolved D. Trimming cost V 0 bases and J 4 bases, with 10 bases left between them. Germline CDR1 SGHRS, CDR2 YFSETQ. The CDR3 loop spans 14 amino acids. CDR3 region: CASSLGHRSYGYTF. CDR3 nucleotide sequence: TGCGCCAGCAGCTTGGGGCACCGTTCCTATGGCTACACCTTC.

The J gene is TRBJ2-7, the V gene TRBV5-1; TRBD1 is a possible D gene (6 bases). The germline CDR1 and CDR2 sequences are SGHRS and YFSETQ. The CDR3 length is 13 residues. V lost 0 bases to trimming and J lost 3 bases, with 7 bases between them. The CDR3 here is CASSLGQDYEQYF. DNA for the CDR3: TGCGCCAGCAGCTTGGGACAGGACTACGAGCAGTACTTC. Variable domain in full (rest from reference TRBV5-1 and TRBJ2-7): KAGVTQTPRYLIKTRGQQVTLSCSPISGHRSVSWYQQTPGQGLQFLFEYFSETQRNKGNFPGRFSGRQFSNSRSEMNVSTLELGDSALYLCASSLGQDYEQYFGPGTRLTVT.

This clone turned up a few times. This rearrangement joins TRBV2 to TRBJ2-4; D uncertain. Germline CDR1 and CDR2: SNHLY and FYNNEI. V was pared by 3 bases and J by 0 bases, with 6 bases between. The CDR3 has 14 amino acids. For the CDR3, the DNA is TGTGCCAGCAGTGACGATTTAGCCAAAAACATTCAGTACTTC. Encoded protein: CASSDDLAKNIQYF.

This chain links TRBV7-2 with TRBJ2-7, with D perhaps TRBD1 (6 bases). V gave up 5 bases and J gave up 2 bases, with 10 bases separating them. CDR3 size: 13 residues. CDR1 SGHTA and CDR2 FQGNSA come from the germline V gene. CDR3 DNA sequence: TGTGCCAGCAGCCACGGACAGCCCTACGAGCAGTACTTC. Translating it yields CASSHGQPYEQYF.

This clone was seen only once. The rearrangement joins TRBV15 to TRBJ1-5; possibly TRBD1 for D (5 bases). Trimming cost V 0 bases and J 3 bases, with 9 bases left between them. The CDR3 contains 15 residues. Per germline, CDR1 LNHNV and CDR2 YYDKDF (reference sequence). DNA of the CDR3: TGTGCCACCAGCAGAGATGCAGGGTTCAATCAGCCCCAGCATTTT. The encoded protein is CATSRDAGFNQPQHF. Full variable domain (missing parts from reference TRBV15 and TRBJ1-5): DAMVIQNPRYQVTQFGKPVTLSCSQTLNHNVMYWYQQKSSQAPKLLFHYYDKDFNNEADTPDNFQSRRPNTSFCFLDIRSPGLGDTAMYLCATSRDAGFNQPQHFGDGTRLSIL.

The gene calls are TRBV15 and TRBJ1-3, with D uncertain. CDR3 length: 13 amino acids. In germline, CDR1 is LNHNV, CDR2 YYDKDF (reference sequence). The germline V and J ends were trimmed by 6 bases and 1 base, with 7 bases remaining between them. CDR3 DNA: TGTGCCACCAGGGAGGGATCTGGAAACACCATATATTTT. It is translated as CATREGSGNTIYF.

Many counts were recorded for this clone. The CDR3 coding sequence is TGTGCCAGCAGCTTCATAAATAAGATGCAGTACTTC. Its protein product is CASSFINKMQYF. This chain connects TRBV5-4 to TRBJ2-7; no firm D call. The CDR3 covers 12 residues. Germline CDR1 reads SGHNT; CDR2 reads YYREEE (reference sequence). V shed 2 bases and J shed 9 bases, with 12 bases lying between them.

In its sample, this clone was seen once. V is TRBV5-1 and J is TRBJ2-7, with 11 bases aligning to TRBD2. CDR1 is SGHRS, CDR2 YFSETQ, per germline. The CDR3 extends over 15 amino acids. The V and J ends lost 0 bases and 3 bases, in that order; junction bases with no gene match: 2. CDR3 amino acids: CASSLGLAGLYEQYF. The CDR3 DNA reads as TGCGCCAGCAGCTTGGGACTAGCGGGACTCTACGAGCAGTACTTC.

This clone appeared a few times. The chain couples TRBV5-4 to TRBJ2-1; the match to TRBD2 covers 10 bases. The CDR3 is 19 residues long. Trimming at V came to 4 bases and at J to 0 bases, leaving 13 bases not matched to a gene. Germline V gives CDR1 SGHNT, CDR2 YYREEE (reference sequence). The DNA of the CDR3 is TGTGCCAGCAGCACTAGGCGACTAGCGGGTGCGAGCTCCTACAATGAGCAGTTCTTC. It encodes CASSTRRLAGASSYNEQFF.